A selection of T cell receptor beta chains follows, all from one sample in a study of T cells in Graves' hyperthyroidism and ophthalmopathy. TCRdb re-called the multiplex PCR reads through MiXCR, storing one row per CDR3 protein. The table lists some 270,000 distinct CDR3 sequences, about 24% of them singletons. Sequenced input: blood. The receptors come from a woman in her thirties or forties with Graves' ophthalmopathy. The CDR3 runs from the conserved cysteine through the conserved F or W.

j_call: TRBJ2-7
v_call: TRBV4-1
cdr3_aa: CASSQGADTIYEQYF

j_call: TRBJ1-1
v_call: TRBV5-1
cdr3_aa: CATRQVSMNTEAFF

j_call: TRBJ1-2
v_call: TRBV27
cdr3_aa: CASSFYRDRGLDYGYTF

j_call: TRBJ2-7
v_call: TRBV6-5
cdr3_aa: CASSLAGEAGNEQYF

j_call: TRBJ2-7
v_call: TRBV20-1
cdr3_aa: CSAREGTSGIHEQYF

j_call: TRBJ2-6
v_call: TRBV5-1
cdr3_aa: CASRGLLDSGANVLTF

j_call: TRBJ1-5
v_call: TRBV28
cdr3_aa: CASRGQALNNQPQHF

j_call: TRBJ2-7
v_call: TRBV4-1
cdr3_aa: CASSRDYTYEQYF

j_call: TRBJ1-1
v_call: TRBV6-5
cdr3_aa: CASSYIGAEAFF

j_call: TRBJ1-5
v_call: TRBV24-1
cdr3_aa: CATSDQLGQPQHF

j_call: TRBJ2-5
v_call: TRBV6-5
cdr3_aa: CASSYSARGETQYF

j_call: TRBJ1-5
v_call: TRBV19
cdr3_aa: CASSITGSSNQPQHF

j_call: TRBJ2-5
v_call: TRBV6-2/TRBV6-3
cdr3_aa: CASRPDIGETQYF

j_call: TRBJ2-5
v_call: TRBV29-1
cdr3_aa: CSASVSQETQYF

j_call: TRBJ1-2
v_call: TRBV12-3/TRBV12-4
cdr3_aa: CASSQTGGWYGYTF

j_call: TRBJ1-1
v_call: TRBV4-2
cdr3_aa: CASSQVGVLNTEAFF

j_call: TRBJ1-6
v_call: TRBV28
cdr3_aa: CASSWGRDSPLHF

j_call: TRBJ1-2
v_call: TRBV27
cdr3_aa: CASSNHGQNYGYTF

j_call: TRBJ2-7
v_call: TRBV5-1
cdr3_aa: CASRGQYPYEQYF

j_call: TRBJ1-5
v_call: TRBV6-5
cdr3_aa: CASSSAGTGTQPQHF

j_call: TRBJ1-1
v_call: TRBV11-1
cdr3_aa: CASSLEAGFVNTEAFF

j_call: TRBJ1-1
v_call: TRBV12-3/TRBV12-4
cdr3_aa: CASSRTDPVSLPEAFF

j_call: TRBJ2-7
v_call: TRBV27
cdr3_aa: CASSPGIAGPYEQYF

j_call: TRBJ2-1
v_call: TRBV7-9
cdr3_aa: CASSLGLGLAGDNEQFF

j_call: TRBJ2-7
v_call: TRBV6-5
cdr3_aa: CASSSSGQHEQYF

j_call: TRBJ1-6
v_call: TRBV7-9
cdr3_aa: CASSLMGGGNSPLHF

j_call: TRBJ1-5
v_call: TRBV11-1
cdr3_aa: CASSLDALRGSQPQHF

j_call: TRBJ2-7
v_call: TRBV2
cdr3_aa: CASRRLAGIYEQYF

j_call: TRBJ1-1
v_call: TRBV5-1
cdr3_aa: CASSLALGRNTEAFF

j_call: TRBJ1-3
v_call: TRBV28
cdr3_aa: CASTPTGVTGNTIYF

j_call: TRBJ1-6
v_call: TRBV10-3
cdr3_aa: CAISDSYNSPLHF

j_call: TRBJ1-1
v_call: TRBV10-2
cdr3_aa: CASSESRATEAFF

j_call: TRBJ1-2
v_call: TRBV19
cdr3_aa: CASSIPNIGGYGYTF

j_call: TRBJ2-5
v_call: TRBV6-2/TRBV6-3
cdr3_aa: CASSYAGAHQETQYF

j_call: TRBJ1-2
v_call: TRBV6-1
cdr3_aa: CASRTDRDYGYTF

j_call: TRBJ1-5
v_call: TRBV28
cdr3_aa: CASTTSEGAWGQPQHF

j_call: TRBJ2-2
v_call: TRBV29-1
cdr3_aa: CSVGQGSTNTGELFF

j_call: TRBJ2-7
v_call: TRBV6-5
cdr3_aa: CASSGQVTYEQYF

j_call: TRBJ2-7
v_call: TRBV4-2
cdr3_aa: CASRLSGGTYEQYF

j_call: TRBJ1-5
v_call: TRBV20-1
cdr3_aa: CSARGNQPQHF

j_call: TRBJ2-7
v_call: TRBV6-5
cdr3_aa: CASSLIPGQGRYEQYF

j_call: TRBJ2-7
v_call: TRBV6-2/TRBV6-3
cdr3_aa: CASSIAGVSSYEQYF

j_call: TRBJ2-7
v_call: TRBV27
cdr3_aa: CASSRQAGEGAYEQYF

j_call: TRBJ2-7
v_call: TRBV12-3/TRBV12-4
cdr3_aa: CASSPDGAQEYEQYF